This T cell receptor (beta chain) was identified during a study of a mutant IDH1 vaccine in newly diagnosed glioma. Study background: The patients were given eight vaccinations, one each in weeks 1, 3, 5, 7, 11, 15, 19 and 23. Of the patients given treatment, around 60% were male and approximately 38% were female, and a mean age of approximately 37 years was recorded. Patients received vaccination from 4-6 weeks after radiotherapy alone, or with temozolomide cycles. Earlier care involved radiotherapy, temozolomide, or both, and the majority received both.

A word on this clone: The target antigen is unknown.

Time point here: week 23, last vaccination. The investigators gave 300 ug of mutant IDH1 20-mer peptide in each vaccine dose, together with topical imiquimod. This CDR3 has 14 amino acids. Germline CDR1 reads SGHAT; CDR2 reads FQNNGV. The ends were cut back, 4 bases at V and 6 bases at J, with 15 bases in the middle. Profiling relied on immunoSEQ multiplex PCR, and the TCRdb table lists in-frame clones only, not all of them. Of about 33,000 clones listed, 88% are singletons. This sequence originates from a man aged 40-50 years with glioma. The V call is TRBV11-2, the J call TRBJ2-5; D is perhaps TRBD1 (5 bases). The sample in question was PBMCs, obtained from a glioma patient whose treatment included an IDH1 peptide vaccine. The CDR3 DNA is TGTGCCAGCAGCTGGACATCAGGCGCCCAGACCCAGTACTTC. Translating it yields CASSWTSGAQTQYF.